This T cell receptor (beta chain) was identified during a study of T-cell memory formation after mild COVID-19 (dated by TCRdb to about 2021). Regarding the complete study: TCR sequence clusters from the two donors were found to be largely donor specific. In a couple of donors, T-cell clones that expanded and contracted after mild COVID-19 were tracked by sequencing TCRalpha and TCRbeta repertoires over time. The cohort comprised two young, previously healthy adult volunteers, one female and one male. Study-wide findings and limitations: Contracting CD4+ clones were located mainly in the CM and EM memory subsets, whereas CD8+ clones were found to be enriched in EMRA. Clones contracting from day 15 to 85 had balanced CD4/CD8 phenotypes, while a second wave expanding from day 15 to 37 was biased towards CD4+. Some responding clones were detected in pre-infection memory, suggesting pre-existing cross-reactive memory T cells joined the SARS-CoV-2 response. The study included only two mild cases, and larger cohorts that include severe cases with pre-infection samples were judged to be necessary. SARS-CoV-2 specificity was not confirmed for the second-wave clones peaking on day 37.

These reads were obtained on an Illumina NovaSeq 6000. cDNA libraries for TCRalpha and TCRbeta were prepared by 5'RACE using constant-segment primers, with sample barcodes and unique molecular identifiers added. RNA was extracted from every sample with Trizol reagent. Amplification of the libraries took two PCR steps, and the second step added a second sample barcode plus Illumina TruSeq adapters. Libraries were sequenced on an Illumina NovaSeq with 2 x 150 bp paired-end reads. In the authors' own workflow: The reads were demultiplexed and collapsed into UMI-guided consensus sequences using migec v1.2.7. Using mixcr v2.1.11, UMI consensuses were aligned to TRA and TRB V and J templates and then assembled into clonotypes. Clonotypes were classified as expanded or contracted when called significant by both edgeR and NoisET, with noise models trained on biological replicates. edgeR calls used a false discovery rate-adjusted p below 0.01 and a log2 fold-change threshold of 1. As an exploratory analysis of dynamics, max-normalized trajectories of the 1000 most abundant clonotypes were examined with PCA combined with hierarchical clustering. The CD4 or CD8 phenotype of responding clones was assigned using the separately sequenced CD4+ and CD8+ repertoires. The public reads were quality trimmed at Q25 with fastp and then assembled into clones with MiXCR by TCRdb, keeping productive beta chains. All rows with the same CDR3 protein become a single entry with the most common DNA and genes. These V and J calls are TCRdb output, not the study's own analysis. Here the sample has around 180,000 distinct CDR3 sequences; roughly 20% occur a single time. The ten largest clones capture under 4.5% of the sample.

This clonotype appeared a few times. Its antigen target is currently unknown. Within one base of it there is no much larger clone, and no base qualities were kept. PBMCs were isolated by Ficoll-Paque density gradient centrifugation. Via the germline V gene (reference sequence), CDR1 is DFQATT and CDR2 SNEGSKA. Relative to germline, V is missing 4 bases and J is missing 6 bases, with 6 bases of the junction outside any gene match. Its CDR3 holds 14 amino acids, cysteine through phenylalanine. Just CDR3 DNA is preserved here, 42 bases in frame from base 1. The sequenced sample was PBMCs or a T cell subset sorted from them (not recorded which). The clonotype was recovered from a man aged 18 to 30 who had mild COVID-19 (a few samples of this study predate the infection). The sample titles of this study are shuffled in the database, so cell type and time point are left out; the donor was told from shared clones. Recombination connected TRBV20-1 to TRBJ2-1; TRBD2 agrees with 10 junctional bases. The DNA is TGCAGTGCTATCCGGACTAGCGGTACCAATGAGCAGTTCTTC. This yields the protein CSAIRTSGTNEQFF.